Presented here are 17 T cell receptor beta chains from one specimen sequenced in a study of post-analysis software for immune sequencing data. General study results and limits: Patients showed TRBV5-6, TRBV5-1 and TRBV20-1 among a few TRBV segments more frequent than in controls.

Included in the TCR beta cDNA libraries were unique molecular identifiers. TCRdb itself ran the PCR reads through MiXCR, one entry per CDR3 protein. The sample yields roughly 400,000 distinct CDR3 sequences, roughly 40% seen once. Their target antigens are unknown. Material for sequencing was blood. These receptors were obtained from a girl aged 2 to 10 with multiple sclerosis.

The chain combines TRBV5-1 with TRBJ2-7, with no clear D. Germline values: CDR1 SGHRS, CDR2 YFSETQ. This CDR3 spans 14 amino acids. Trimming removed 1 base from V and 4 bases from J, with 12 bases in between. The CDR3 loop reads CASSLTDSRYEQYF. CDR3 DNA sequence: TGCGCCAGCAGCTTGACAGACTCCCGTTACGAGCAGTACTTC.

This clonotype has more than one count but fewer than ten. The rearrangement uses TRBV5-4 and TRBJ2-5, with 13 bases that match TRBD2. V trimming: 0 bases; J trimming: 4 bases; junction bases outside the gene matches: 15. The CDR3 extends over 20 amino acids. Germline CDR1 reads SGHNT; CDR2 reads YYREEE (reference sequence). DNA for the CDR3: TGTGCCAGCAGCTTGGGCGACCCGGGACTAGCGGGACCGGTGGTAGAGACCCAGTACTTC. It translates to CASSLGDPGLAGPVVETQYF.

A note on this clonotype: A junction end diverges from the germline sequence, so it may reflect a read error. The chain joins TRBV6-6 to TRBJ1-2; D gene uncertain. CDR3 length: 17 residues. Germline V gene lookup returns CDR1 MNHNY and CDR2 SVGAGI (reference sequence). The CDR3 sequence is CANSYPPWGEANYGYTF. DNA for the CDR3: TGTGCCAACAGTTACCCTCCTTGGGGAGAAGCTAACTATGGCTACACCTTC.

This chain links TRBV15 with TRBJ2-3, with a possible D match to TRBD1 (6 bases). The CDR3 covers 16 residues. V gave up 1 base and J gave up 0 bases, with 11 bases separating them. The germline CDR1 and CDR2 sequences are LNHNV and YYDKDF (reference sequence). This chain's CDR3 is CATSRGWTASTDTQYF. CDR3 bases: TGTGCCACCAGCAGAGGTTGGACAGCAAGCACAGATACGCAGTATTTT.

This clonotype was recorded a few times. V is TRBV7-3 and J is TRBJ1-1, with TRBD1 matching 10 bases. V lost 5 bases, J lost 8 bases, and 5 bases stayed unmatched. The CDR3 contains 13 residues. Germline CDR1 reads SGHTA; CDR2 reads FQGTGA. This CDR3 is CASSPDRGREAFF. For the CDR3, the DNA is TGTGCCAGCAGCCCAGACAGGGGGCGCGAAGCTTTCTTT.

V usage is TRBV29-1 and J usage is TRBJ2-3, with D tentatively TRBD1 (5 bases). Germline V gene sequence: CDR1 SQVTM, CDR2 ANQGSEA. The CDR3 covers 14 residues. V lost 5 bases and J 0 bases, leaving 12 bases between the germline ends. The CDR3 here is CSVQGIASTDTQYF. The CDR3 nucleotides are TGCAGCGTTCAGGGCATAGCTAGCACAGATACGCAGTATTTT.

This clonotype appeared a few times. The V call is TRBV12-3 or TRBV12-4, the J call TRBJ1-2; D not resolved. The germline V and J ends were trimmed by 6 bases and 2 bases, with 13 bases remaining between them. The CDR3 runs 14 residues. The CDR3 spells CASSPTISNYGYTF. In DNA form, the CDR3 reads TGTGCCAGCAGCCCAACTATTTCCAACTATGGCTACACCTTC.

V is TRBV6-5 and J is TRBJ2-3, with 7 positions matching TRBD1. This CDR3 spans 16 amino acids. The J segment lost 3 bases and the V segment lost 6 bases, leaving 12 bases of the junction unmatched. The germline CDR1 and CDR2 sequences are MNHEY and SVGAGI. CDR3 coding DNA: TGTGCCAGCAGCCCACACCAGGGGGTAGTGACAGATACGCAGTATTTT. Translation gives CASSPHQGVVTDTQYF.

This clonotype was counted between two and nine times. The chain couples TRBV10-3 to TRBJ2-5; 7 bases are shared with TRBD1. This CDR3 is 15 amino acids long. Unmatched junction bases numbered 8, after V lost 6 bases and J lost 1 base. Germline values: CDR1 ENHRY, CDR2 SYGVKD. CDR3 sequence reads: CAISRGIVSQETQYF. In nucleotides, the CDR3 is TGTGCCATCAGCAGGGGGATTGTATCCCAAGAGACCCAGTACTTC.

V gene TRBV20-1 combines with J gene TRBJ2-7; the match to TRBD2 covers 11 bases. V lost 6 bases to trimming and J lost 7 bases; unmatched junction nucleotides: 11. The CDR3 consists of 14 residues. CDR1 and CDR2 from the germline V gene are DFQATT and SNEGSKA (reference sequence). CDR3: CSAKLPGLAVEQYF. The CDR3 DNA follows: TGCAGTGCCAAACTCCCGGGACTAGCGGTTGAGCAGTACTTC.

The chain is built from TRBV6-2 or TRBV6-3 and TRBJ2-7; D not resolved. The V and J ends lost 2 bases and 4 bases respectively, with 9 bases between them. Germline CDR1 is MNHEY and CDR2 is SVGEGT. The CDR3 is 13 amino acids. DNA for the CDR3: TGTGCCAGCAGTTACAGGGAATGGTACGAGCAGTACTTC. Protein product: CASSYREWYEQYF.

This clonotype showed up just a few times. This chain's CDR3 is CSASDYRTYEQYF. The CDR3 DNA follows: TGCAGTGCTAGCGACTACAGAACCTACGAGCAGTACTTC. The rearrangement uses TRBV20-1 and TRBJ2-7, with D possibly TRBD2 on 5 matching bases. The CDR3 is made up of 13 amino acids. V was clipped by 3 bases and J by 2 bases, with 11 bases between them. Germline lookup yields CDR1 DFQATT and CDR2 SNEGSKA (reference sequence).

The rearrangement joins TRBV10-3 to TRBJ1-1; D perhaps matches TRBD1 (5 bases). CDR1 ENHRY and CDR2 SYGVKD come from the germline V gene. This CDR3 is built from 14 residues. V dropped 8 bases and J dropped 1 base, with 14 bases sitting between them. For the CDR3, the DNA is TGTGCCATCGGCGAACAGGTTTCGAACACTGAAGCTTTCTTT. Its protein is CAIGEQVSNTEAFF.

The chain uses TRBV4-1 and TRBJ2-4, with a tentative D call TRBD2 (5 bases). Trimming cost V 1 base and J 13 bases, with 20 bases left between them. The germline V gene has CDR1 MGHRA and CDR2 YSYEKL. This CDR3 region has 15 residues. The CDR3 spells CASSQVGASGTKQYF. CDR3 DNA sequence: TGCGCCAGCAGCCAAGTGGGTGCATCGGGAACGAAGCAGTACTTC.

The chain has TRBV7-6 and TRBJ2-6; the D is unclear. The CDR3 spans 16 residues. CDR1 and CDR2 from the germline V gene are SGHVS and FNYEAQ. V lost 2 bases, J lost 0 bases, and 8 bases lay in between. In DNA, the CDR3 is TGTGCCAGCAGCTTAAGGTCCAGCTCTGGGGCCAACGTCCTGACTTTC. It translates to CASSLRSSSGANVLTF.

A few counts support this clonotype. The gene calls are TRBV5-1 and TRBJ2-1; 14 bases fit TRBD2. Per germline, CDR1 SGHRS and CDR2 YFSETQ. With 7 bases clipped from V and 7 bases from J, the junction kept 10 bases outside the gene matches. This CDR3 has 16 residues. The CDR3 region is CASRGGTSGSMNEQFF. CDR3 in DNA: TGCGCCAGCCGGGGGGGGACTAGCGGGAGCATGAATGAGCAGTTCTTC.

The sample holds a few counts of this clonotype. The rearrangement uses TRBV6-5 and TRBJ1-2, with 8 bases lining up with TRBD1. Trimming at V came to 2 bases and at J to 4 bases, leaving 3 bases not matched to a gene. Germline V gives CDR1 MNHEY, CDR2 SVGAGI. This CDR3 spans 14 amino acids. The DNA for the CDR3 is TGTGCCAGCAGTTACAACAGGGGGACCTATGGCTACACCTTC. Translated, it gives CASSYNRGTYGYTF.